This T cell receptor (beta chain) was captured by sequencing in a study of OX40 agonist ivuxolimab in advanced cancers. Background on the study: Partial responses were seen in three patients, one with hepatocellular carcinoma and two with cutaneous melanoma.

In this sample, this clone turned up once. Its antigen is still unknown. Blood sampling took place at baseline, cycle 4 day 1, and cycle 7 day 1. Study findings and constraints: CD4+ and CD8+ T cells in blood underwent clonal expansion by week 6 at 0.1 to 3.0 mg/kg.

The V gene lost 1 base and the J gene lost 5 bases, with 13 bases spanning the gap. Germline V CDR1 and CDR2: SGHRS, YFSETQ. The CDR3 extends over 14 amino acids. Sequencing was performed with immunoSEQ multiplex PCR; in TCRdb, only in-frame clones are kept and a portion is missing. The sample shows tens of thousands of clones, around 92% of them seen only once. Sequenced material: CD4+ or CD8+ T cells sorted from blood, taken in a trial of the OX40 agonist ivuxolimab. The V gene is TRBV5-1, the J gene TRBJ2-7; the D gene is possibly TRBD2 (7 bases). The sequence was collected from an adult with an advanced solid tumor such as melanoma, head and neck, liver or kidney cancer. The CDR3 spells CASSLSWGGNEQYV. The DNA of the CDR3 is TGCGCCAGCAGCTTGTCGTGGGGGGGCAACGAGCAGTACGTC.